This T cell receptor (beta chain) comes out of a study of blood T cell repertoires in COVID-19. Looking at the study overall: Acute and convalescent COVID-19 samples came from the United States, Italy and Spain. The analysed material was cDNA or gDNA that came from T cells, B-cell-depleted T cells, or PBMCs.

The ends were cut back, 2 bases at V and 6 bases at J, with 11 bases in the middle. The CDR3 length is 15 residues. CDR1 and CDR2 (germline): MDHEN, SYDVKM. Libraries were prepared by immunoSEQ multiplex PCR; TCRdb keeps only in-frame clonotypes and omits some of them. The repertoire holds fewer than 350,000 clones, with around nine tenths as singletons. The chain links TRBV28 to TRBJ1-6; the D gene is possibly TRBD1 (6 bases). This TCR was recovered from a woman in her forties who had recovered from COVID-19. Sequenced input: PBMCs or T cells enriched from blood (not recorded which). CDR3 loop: CASSLRPGANSPLHF. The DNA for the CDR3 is TGTGCCAGCAGTTTAAGGCCAGGGGCTAATTCACCCCTCCACTTT.